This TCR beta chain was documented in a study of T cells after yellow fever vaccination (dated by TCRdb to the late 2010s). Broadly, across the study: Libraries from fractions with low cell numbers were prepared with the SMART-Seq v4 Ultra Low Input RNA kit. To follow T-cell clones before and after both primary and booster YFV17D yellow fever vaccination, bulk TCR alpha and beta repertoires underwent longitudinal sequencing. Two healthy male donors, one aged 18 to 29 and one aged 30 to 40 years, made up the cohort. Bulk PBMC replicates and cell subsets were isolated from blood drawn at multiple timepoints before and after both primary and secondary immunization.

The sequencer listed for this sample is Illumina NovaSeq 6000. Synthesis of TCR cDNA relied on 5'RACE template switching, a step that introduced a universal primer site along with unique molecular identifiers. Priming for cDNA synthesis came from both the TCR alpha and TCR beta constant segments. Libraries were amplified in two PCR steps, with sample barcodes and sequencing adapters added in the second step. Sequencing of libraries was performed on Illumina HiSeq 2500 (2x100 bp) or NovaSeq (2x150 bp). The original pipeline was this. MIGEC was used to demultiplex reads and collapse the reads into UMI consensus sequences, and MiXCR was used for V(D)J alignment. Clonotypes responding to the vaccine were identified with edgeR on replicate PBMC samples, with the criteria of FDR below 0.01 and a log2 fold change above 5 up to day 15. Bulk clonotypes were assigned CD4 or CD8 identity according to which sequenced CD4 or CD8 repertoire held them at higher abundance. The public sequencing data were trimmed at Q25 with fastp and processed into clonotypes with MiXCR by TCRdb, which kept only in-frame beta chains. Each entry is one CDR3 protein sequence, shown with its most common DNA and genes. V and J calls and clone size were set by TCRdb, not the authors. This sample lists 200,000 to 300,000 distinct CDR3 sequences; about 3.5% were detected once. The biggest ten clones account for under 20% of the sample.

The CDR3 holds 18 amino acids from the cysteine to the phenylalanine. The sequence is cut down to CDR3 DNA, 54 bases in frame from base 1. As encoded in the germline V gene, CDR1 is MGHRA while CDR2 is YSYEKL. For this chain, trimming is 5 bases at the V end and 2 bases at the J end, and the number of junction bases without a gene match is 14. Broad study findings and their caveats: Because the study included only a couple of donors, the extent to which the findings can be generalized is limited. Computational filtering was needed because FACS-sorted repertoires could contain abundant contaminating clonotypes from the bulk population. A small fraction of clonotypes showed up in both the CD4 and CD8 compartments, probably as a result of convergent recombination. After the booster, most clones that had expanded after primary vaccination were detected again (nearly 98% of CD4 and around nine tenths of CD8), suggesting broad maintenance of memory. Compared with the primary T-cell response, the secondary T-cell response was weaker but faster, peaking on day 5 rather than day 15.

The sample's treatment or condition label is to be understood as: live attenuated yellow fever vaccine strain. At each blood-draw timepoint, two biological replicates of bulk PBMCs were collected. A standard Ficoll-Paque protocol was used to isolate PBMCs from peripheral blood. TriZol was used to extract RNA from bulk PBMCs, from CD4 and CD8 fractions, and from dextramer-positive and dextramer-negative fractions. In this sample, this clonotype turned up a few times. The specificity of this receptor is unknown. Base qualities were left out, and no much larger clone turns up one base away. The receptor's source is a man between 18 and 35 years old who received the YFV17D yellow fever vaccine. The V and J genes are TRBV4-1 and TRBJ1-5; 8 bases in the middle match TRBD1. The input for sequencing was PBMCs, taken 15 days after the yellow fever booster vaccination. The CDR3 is CASSNRKVPDRGNQPQHF. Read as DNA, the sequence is TGCGCCAGCAGCAATAGGAAGGTGCCGGACAGGGGCAATCAGCCCCAGCATTTT.